A selection of T cell receptor beta chains follows, all from one sample in a study of T cell changes during pregnancy in multiple sclerosis. Sequencing was performed with immunoSEQ multiplex PCR; in TCRdb, only in-frame clones are kept and a portion is missing. This sample has tens of thousands of clones, with just under 95% found just once. The sample in question was peripheral blood, obtained in the third trimester of pregnancy. The receptor source for this set is a female donor in good health, enrolled as a control in a pregnancy study. CDR3s include the opening cysteine and the closing phenylalanine or tryptophan. A D gene is named only where the DNA matches it firmly. Size is stated for part of the rows, as once, few or many counts, or as a class when the clone is expanded.

J gene: TRBJ1-2
V gene: TRBV28
clone size: -
CDR3 length: 14
D gene: -
CDR3 protein: CASTRDPTNYGYTF
CDR3 DNA: TGTGCCAGCACCAGGGATCCGACTAACTATGGCTACACCTTC

J gene: TRBJ2-7
V gene: TRBV9
clone size: -
CDR3 length: 16
D gene: TRBD1
CDR3 protein: CASSPRTGELPYEQYF
CDR3 DNA: TGTGCCAGCAGCCCCCGGACAGGGGAGCTCCCCTACGAGCAGTACTTC

J gene: TRBJ1-2
V gene: TRBV2
clone size: -
CDR3 length: 15
D gene: -
CDR3 protein: CATVVVRGSNYGYTF
CDR3 DNA: TGTGCCACAGTTGTCGTGCGGGGGAGTAACTATGGCTACACCTTC

J gene: TRBJ2-2
V gene: TRBV19
clone size: -
CDR3 length: 17
D gene: TRBD1
CDR3 protein: CASSIGTGVKDTGELFF
CDR3 DNA: TGTGCCAGTAGTATCGGGACAGGGGTAAAGGACACCGGGGAGCTGTTTTTT

J gene: TRBJ2-6
V gene: TRBV2
clone size: -
CDR3 length: 17
D gene: -
CDR3 protein: CASTEWVSSSGANVLTF
CDR3 DNA: TGTGCCAGCACCGAATGGGTTAGCAGCTCTGGGGCCAACGTCCTGACTTTC

J gene: TRBJ2-7
V gene: TRBV27
clone size: -
CDR3 length: 16
D gene: -
CDR3 protein: CASSLSAGAYSYEQYF
CDR3 DNA: TGTGCCAGCAGTTTATCGGCCGGAGCCTACTCCTACGAGCAGTACTTC

J gene: TRBJ1-5
V gene: TRBV2
clone size: -
CDR3 length: 15
D gene: TRBD1
CDR3 protein: CASSERQGSNQPQHF
CDR3 DNA: TGTGCCAGCAGTGAGAGACAGGGTAGCAATCAGCCCCAGCATTTT

J gene: TRBJ1-2
V gene: TRBV5-8
clone size: -
CDR3 length: 16
D gene: TRBD1
CDR3 protein: CASSPPGQGVLRGYTF
CDR3 DNA: TGTGCCAGCAGCCCACCGGGACAGGGGGTGTTACGGGGCTACACCTTC

J gene: TRBJ2-3
V gene: TRBV29-1
clone size: -
CDR3 length: 14
D gene: TRBD2
CDR3 protein: CSVAFREGTDTQYF
CDR3 DNA: TGCAGCGTTGCTTTCCGGGAGGGTACAGATACGCAGTATTTT

J gene: TRBJ2-7
V gene: TRBV27
clone size: -
CDR3 length: 15
D gene: TRBD1
CDR3 protein: CASSLIGTGSHEQYF
CDR3 DNA: TGTGCCAGCAGTTTAATAGGGACAGGGAGTCACGAGCAGTACTTC

J gene: TRBJ2-7
V gene: TRBV5-1
clone size: -
CDR3 length: 18
D gene: TRBD2
CDR3 protein: CASSLGPPREGLYHEQYF
CDR3 DNA: TGCGCCAGCAGCTTGGGCCCTCCGCGGGAGGGCCTCTACCACGAGCAGTACTTC

J gene: TRBJ2-5
V gene: TRBV6-6
clone size: -
CDR3 length: 14
D gene: -
CDR3 protein: CASSPFRASETQYF
CDR3 DNA: TGTGCCAGCAGTCCCTTCAGGGCCAGCGAGACCCAGTACTTC

J gene: TRBJ1-1
V gene: TRBV28
clone size: -
CDR3 length: 13
D gene: -
CDR3 protein: CATLLTGSAEAFF
CDR3 DNA: TGTGCCACCCTCCTTACAGGGTCCGCTGAAGCTTTCTTT

J gene: TRBJ1-1
V gene: TRBV5-4
clone size: -
CDR3 length: 17
D gene: -
CDR3 protein: CASRTLGGGAIITEAFF
CDR3 DNA: TGTGCCAGCAGGACCCTTGGCGGGGGGGCGATTATAACTGAAGCTTTCTTT

J gene: TRBJ2-2
V gene: TRBV10-1
clone size: -
CDR3 length: 20
D gene: -
CDR3 protein: CASSEDCLLALGREAGELFF
CDR3 DNA: TGCGCCAGCAGTGAAGATTGCCTCCTAGCCTTAGGAAGGGAGGCCGGGGAGCTGTTTTTT

J gene: TRBJ2-6
V gene: TRBV2
clone size: -
CDR3 length: 13
D gene: -
CDR3 protein: CASSERDRPPSAF
CDR3 DNA: TGTGCCAGCAGTGAGAGAGACAGGCCCCCCTCGGCTTTC

J gene: TRBJ2-5
V gene: TRBV5-1
clone size: -
CDR3 length: 16
D gene: TRBD1
CDR3 protein: CASSLEGTGGRETQYF
CDR3 DNA: TGCGCCAGCAGCTTGGAGGGGACAGGGGGCCGGGAGACCCAGTACTTC

J gene: TRBJ2-7
V gene: TRBV4-2
clone size: few
CDR3 length: 16
D gene: -
CDR3 protein: CASSQAGYGGTYEQYF
CDR3 DNA: TGTGCCAGCAGCCAAGCTGGGTACGGGGGTACCTACGAGCAGTACTTC

J gene: TRBJ2-7
V gene: TRBV28
clone size: -
CDR3 length: 14
D gene: TRBD1
CDR3 protein: CASTENRGLNEQYF
CDR3 DNA: TGTGCCAGCACCGAAAACAGGGGGCTCAACGAGCAGTACTTC

J gene: TRBJ2-7
V gene: TRBV28
clone size: -
CDR3 length: 17
D gene: -
CDR3 protein: CATGAVVGSGSSYEQYF
CDR3 DNA: TGTGCCACCGGAGCAGTCGTTGGTAGCGGAAGCTCCTACGAGCAGTACTTC

J gene: TRBJ2-6
V gene: TRBV18
clone size: -
CDR3 length: 19
D gene: TRBD1
CDR3 protein: CASSPQGAHRGSGANVLTF
CDR3 DNA: TGTGCCAGCTCACCCCAGGGGGCTCACCGAGGCTCTGGGGCCAACGTCCTGACTTTC

J gene: TRBJ1-3
V gene: TRBV2
clone size: -
CDR3 length: 15
D gene: -
CDR3 protein: CASSEGLNSGNTIYF
CDR3 DNA: TGTGCCAGCAGTGAAGGGCTGAACTCTGGAAACACCATATATTTT

J gene: TRBJ2-1
V gene: TRBV7-8
clone size: -
CDR3 length: 16
D gene: TRBD1
CDR3 protein: CASSSQDRGSYNEQFF
CDR3 DNA: TGTGCCAGCAGCTCCCAGGACAGGGGGTCCTACAATGAGCAGTTCTTC

J gene: TRBJ1-2
V gene: TRBV15
clone size: once
CDR3 length: 15
D gene: TRBD1
CDR3 protein: CATSRDSGGDYGYTF
CDR3 DNA: TGTGCCACCAGCAGAGATTCAGGGGGCGACTATGGCTACACCTTC

J gene: TRBJ1-1
V gene: TRBV18
clone size: -
CDR3 length: 16
D gene: -
CDR3 protein: CASSPPGGGMNTEAFF
CDR3 DNA: TGTGCCAGCTCACCACCGGGGGGGGGAATGAACACTGAAGCTTTCTTT

J gene: TRBJ2-1
V gene: TRBV14
clone size: -
CDR3 length: 13
D gene: TRBD1
CDR3 protein: CATNSRQGGEQFF
CDR3 DNA: TGTGCCACCAACTCTCGACAGGGTGGTGAGCAGTTCTTC

J gene: TRBJ2-1
V gene: TRBV5-4
clone size: -
CDR3 length: 14
D gene: TRBD2
CDR3 protein: CASSLVGLDNEQFF
CDR3 DNA: TGTGCCAGCAGCTTGGTAGGACTAGACAATGAGCAGTTCTTC

J gene: TRBJ2-3
V gene: TRBV6-1
clone size: -
CDR3 length: 15
D gene: -
CDR3 protein: CASRTGAATTDTQYF
CDR3 DNA: TGTGCCAGCAGGACGGGAGCCGCCACCACAGATACGCAGTATTTT

J gene: TRBJ2-5
V gene: TRBV28
clone size: -
CDR3 length: 14
D gene: TRBD2
CDR3 protein: CASSVAGRQETQYF
CDR3 DNA: TGTGCCAGCAGTGTAGCGGGGCGACAAGAGACCCAGTACTTC

J gene: TRBJ2-3
V gene: TRBV21-1
clone size: few
CDR3 length: 13
D gene: -
CDR3 protein: CAPRAGATDTQYF
CDR3 DNA: TGTGCCCCCCGGGCGGGGGCCACAGATACGCAGTATTTT

J gene: TRBJ1-2
V gene: TRBV5-1
clone size: -
CDR3 length: 17
D gene: TRBD1
CDR3 protein: CASSLDWTGGVSYGYTF
CDR3 DNA: TGCGCCAGCAGCTTGGACTGGACAGGGGGCGTTTCCTATGGCTACACCTTC

J gene: TRBJ2-1
V gene: TRBV6-5
clone size: -
CDR3 length: 15
D gene: TRBD2
CDR3 protein: CASSYSGSSYNEQFF
CDR3 DNA: TGTGCCAGCAGTTATAGCGGGAGCTCCTACAATGAGCAGTTCTTC

J gene: TRBJ1-4
V gene: TRBV2
clone size: once
CDR3 length: 14
D gene: -
CDR3 protein: CASSESRSGEKLFF
CDR3 DNA: TGTGCCAGCAGTGAAAGCCGGTCAGGCGAAAAACTGTTTTTT

J gene: TRBJ2-5
V gene: TRBV28
clone size: -
CDR3 length: 14
D gene: -
CDR3 protein: CASSPLDKGGTQYF
CDR3 DNA: TGTGCCAGCAGTCCGCTGGACAAAGGGGGGACCCAGTACTTC

J gene: TRBJ2-1
V gene: TRBV7-2
clone size: -
CDR3 length: 19
D gene: TRBD2
CDR3 protein: CASSPVASGRANTYNEQFF
CDR3 DNA: TGTGCCAGCAGCCCAGTGGCTAGCGGGAGGGCAAACACCTACAATGAGCAGTTCTTC

J gene: TRBJ2-5
V gene: TRBV5-1
clone size: -
CDR3 length: 15
D gene: -
CDR3 protein: CASSPIIASGETQYF
CDR3 DNA: TGCGCCAGCAGCCCAATAATCGCGTCCGGAGAGACCCAGTACTTC

J gene: TRBJ1-5
V gene: TRBV6-5
clone size: -
CDR3 length: 14
D gene: TRBD1
CDR3 protein: CASKPTGGNQPQHF
CDR3 DNA: TGTGCCAGCAAACCGACAGGGGGCAATCAGCCCCAGCATTTT

J gene: TRBJ2-7
V gene: TRBV27
clone size: -
CDR3 length: 14
D gene: TRBD1
CDR3 protein: CASSFRGPPYEQYF
CDR3 DNA: TGTGCCAGCAGTTTCAGGGGGCCTCCCTACGAGCAGTACTTC

J gene: TRBJ2-5
V gene: TRBV5-1
clone size: -
CDR3 length: 14
D gene: -
CDR3 protein: CASSSGAVQETQYF
CDR3 DNA: TGCGCCAGCAGCTCTGGGGCTGTTCAAGAGACCCAGTACTTC

J gene: TRBJ2-5
V gene: TRBV29-1
clone size: -
CDR3 length: 13
D gene: TRBD1
CDR3 protein: CSVARTGQETQYF
CDR3 DNA: TGCAGCGTTGCTAGGACAGGTCAGGAGACCCAGTACTTC

J gene: TRBJ1-2
V gene: TRBV4-1
clone size: -
CDR3 length: 14
D gene: TRBD1
CDR3 protein: CASSQGTGDYGYTF
CDR3 DNA: TGCGCCAGCAGCCAAGGGACAGGGGACTATGGCTACACCTTC

J gene: TRBJ2-1
V gene: TRBV11-3
clone size: -
CDR3 length: 15
D gene: TRBD2
CDR3 protein: CASSLTSGGNNEQFF
CDR3 DNA: TGTGCCAGCAGCTTAACTAGCGGGGGGAACAATGAGCAGTTCTTC

J gene: TRBJ1-5
V gene: TRBV12-1
clone size: -
CDR3 length: 15
D gene: -
CDR3 protein: CASSFGPQGSQPQHF
CDR3 DNA: TGTGCCAGCAGCTTTGGTCCCCAGGGGAGTCAGCCCCAGCATTTT

J gene: TRBJ2-2
V gene: TRBV4-1
clone size: -
CDR3 length: 14
D gene: -
CDR3 protein: CASSQDPGNGELFF
CDR3 DNA: TGCGCCAGCAGCCAAGATCCAGGTAACGGGGAGCTGTTTTTT

J gene: TRBJ2-1
V gene: TRBV5-1
clone size: -
CDR3 length: 15
D gene: -
CDR3 protein: CASRSGLIGYNEQFF
CDR3 DNA: TGCGCCAGCAGGTCTGGACTAATTGGCTACAATGAGCAGTTCTTC

J gene: TRBJ2-1
V gene: TRBV7-9
clone size: -
CDR3 length: 15
D gene: TRBD1
CDR3 protein: CASSPIGTGINEQFF
CDR3 DNA: TGTGCCAGCAGCCCCATCGGGACAGGGATCAATGAGCAGTTCTTC

J gene: TRBJ2-7
V gene: TRBV7-9
clone size: -
CDR3 length: 16
D gene: TRBD1
CDR3 protein: CASSPGGTGGGYEQYF
CDR3 DNA: TGTGCCAGCAGCCCAGGAGGGACAGGGGGCGGTTACGAGCAGTACTTC

J gene: TRBJ2-1
V gene: TRBV19
clone size: -
CDR3 length: 15
D gene: TRBD2
CDR3 protein: CASSIGTSGSYEQFF
CDR3 DNA: TGTGCCAGTAGTATAGGGACTAGCGGGAGCTATGAGCAGTTCTTC

J gene: TRBJ2-7
V gene: TRBV7-9
clone size: -
CDR3 length: 12
D gene: -
CDR3 protein: CASSPGLYEQYF
CDR3 DNA: TGTGCCAGCAGCCCCGGTCTCTACGAGCAGTACTTC

J gene: TRBJ1-4
V gene: TRBV5-5
clone size: -
CDR3 length: 14
D gene: -
CDR3 protein: CASSYPGYDEKLFF
CDR3 DNA: TGTGCCAGCAGCTACCCCGGGTACGACGAAAAACTGTTTTTT

J gene: TRBJ2-7
V gene: TRBV20-1
clone size: -
CDR3 length: 11
D gene: -
CDR3 protein: CSATARGWQYF
CDR3 DNA: TGCAGTGCAACGGCTCGGGGATGGCAGTACTTC

J gene: TRBJ2-7
V gene: TRBV2
clone size: -
CDR3 length: 14
D gene: TRBD1
CDR3 protein: CASSGGQGAYEQYF
CDR3 DNA: TGTGCCAGCAGTGGAGGACAGGGGGCCTACGAGCAGTACTTC

J gene: TRBJ2-7
V gene: TRBV5-1
clone size: -
CDR3 length: 15
D gene: TRBD1
CDR3 protein: CASSSGTGVSYEQYF
CDR3 DNA: TGCGCCAGCAGCTCCGGGACAGGTGTCTCCTACGAGCAGTACTTC